A single sample gave rise to the 28 T cell receptor beta chains below, sequenced in a study of vaccination effects on CD4 cells after COVID-19. These receptors lack a known antigen. Viral peptide pools were used in the ViraFEST assay to expand antigen-specific CD4+ T cells, and sequencing came afterward. Culturing for ten to eleven days preceded CD4+ T cell isolation. It was two doses of either the BNT162b2 or mRNA-1273 vaccine that participants received. Assay: immunoSEQ multiplex PCR; the TCRdb copy retains only in-frame clones and omits some. In the table there are fewer than 50,000 clones, 70% to 85% of which are singletons. The specimen comprised CD4+ T cells from PBMCs cultured with HCoV-NL63 spike peptides, sampled after COVID-19 vaccination. These receptors originate from a human donor who received a COVID-19 vaccine. Some clones in this sample may be carry-over from other donors' samples.

This chain uses TRBV11-3 with TRBJ2-2, with D hard to call. V dropped 1 base and J dropped 4 bases, with 4 bases sitting between them. The V gene's germline CDR1 is SGHNT and CDR2 YENEEA. The CDR3 consists of 13 residues. The CDR3 sequence: CASSLGPTGELFF. Here the CDR3 DNA reads TGTGCCAGCAGCTTAGGCCCCACCGGGGAGCTGTTTTTT. Full variable domain (rest looked up from reference TRBV11-3 and TRBJ2-2): EAGVVQSPRYKIIEKKQPVAFWCNPISGHNTLYWYLQNLGQGPELLIRYENEEAVDDSQLPKDRFSAERLKGVDSTLKIQPAELGDSAVYLCASSLGPTGELFFGEGSRLTVL.

V and J are TRBV6-5 and TRBJ1-4; no definite D call. CDR1 and CDR2 from the germline V gene are MNHEY and SVGAGI. The CDR3 has 13 residues. V lost 8 bases and J 5 bases, leaving 12 bases between the germline ends. CDR3 coding DNA: TGTGCCAGCGGACCGGTACTGAATGAAAAACTGTTTTTT. Translation gives CASGPVLNEKLFF.

The V gene is TRBV19, the J gene TRBJ2-3, with D possibly being TRBD2 (6 bases). Germline CDR1 is LNHDA and CDR2 is SQIVND (reference sequence). CDR3 size: 15 residues. V lost 9 bases, J lost 2 bases, and 18 bases lay in between. CDR3 nucleotide sequence: TGTGCCAGCACCCCGGCGGGGCAGCCCACAGATACGCAGTATTTT. Translated: CASTPAGQPTDTQYF.

This rearrangement joins TRBV7-9 to TRBJ1-6; TRBD1 matches 7 bases. Germline lookup yields CDR1 SEHNR and CDR2 FQNEAQ (reference sequence). The CDR3 loop spans 14 amino acids. V lost 0 bases and J lost 10; bases outside the gene matches: 3. CDR3 in DNA: TGTGCCAGCAGCTTAGCGGCAGGGGGATCACCCCTCCACTTT. Protein product: CASSLAAGGSPLHF.

This chain links TRBV4-1 with TRBJ2-3; TRBD2 might be the D (6 bases). Between the trimmed V and J ends, which lost 1 base and 4 bases, there was a span of 15 bases. The CDR3 contains 16 residues. The germline CDR1 and CDR2 sequences are MGHRA and YSYEKL. CDR3 nucleotides: TGCGCCAGCAGCCAAGCGGGGGTCACCTATGCAGATACGCAGTATTTT. This codes for CASSQAGVTYADTQYF.

This chain connects TRBV7-8 to TRBJ2-2; perhaps D is TRBD1 or TRBD2 (6 bases each). CDR1 is SGHVS and CDR2 is FQNEAQ in the germline V gene. The CDR3 runs to 14 residues. V was clipped by 7 bases and J by 5 bases, with 14 bases between them. The CDR3 DNA follows: TGTGCCAGCAAGGGGGGTCCTGGGACCGGGGAGCTGTTTTTT. It specifies CASKGGPGTGELFF.

The rearrangement joins TRBV24-1 to TRBJ2-3; 9 positions agree with TRBD2. Germline assignment: CDR1 KGHDR and CDR2 SFDVKD. Unmatched junction bases numbered 4, after V lost 5 bases and J lost 5 bases. The CDR3 is made up of 14 amino acids. The CDR3 nucleotides read TGTGCCACCAGTGGGGTAGCGGGGGAAGATACGCAGTATTTT. This translates into CATSGVAGEDTQYF.

CDR3 nucleotides: TGCAGCTGGGTCACAAAAGCGGAAGCTTTCTTT. Translating gives CSWVTKAEAFF. The J gene is TRBJ1-1, the V gene TRBV29-1; D gene ambiguous. V lost 8 bases and J lost 8, with 15 bases in between. The CDR3 consists of 11 residues. Looked up from germline, CDR1 is SQVTM and CDR2 is ANQGSEA.

The J gene is TRBJ1-2, the V gene TRBV6-6; TRBD1 matches 8 bases. V was pared by 6 bases and J by 4 bases, with 4 bases of the junction left unmatched. Germline values: CDR1 MNHNY, CDR2 SVGAGI (reference sequence). This CDR3 region has 13 residues. The CDR3 loop is CASSSDRAYGYTF. CDR3 sequence (DNA): TGTGCCAGCAGCTCGGACAGGGCCTATGGCTACACCTTC.

About this clone itself: This sample also contains other DNA sequences that code for the same CDR3. The J gene is TRBJ2-3, the V gene TRBV30; no clear D gene. This CDR3 region has 13 residues. Germline loops: CDR1 GTSNPN, CDR2 SVGIG (reference sequence). V lost 3 bases and J lost 0, with 7 bases in between. CDR3 residues: CAWSVGSTDTQYF. The CDR3, as DNA: TGTGCCTGGAGCGTTGGGAGCACAGATACGCAGTATTTT.

This chain uses TRBV4-1 with TRBJ2-5; D unclear. This CDR3 is built from 12 residues. From germline, CDR1 is MGHRA and CDR2 YSYEKL. V was pared by 3 bases and J by 3 bases, with 5 bases between. The CDR3: CASSHMEETQYF. Written as DNA, the CDR3 is TGCGCCAGCAGCCATATGGAAGAGACCCAGTACTTC.

V and J are TRBV27 and TRBJ2-6; D is undetermined. Germline loops: CDR1 MNHEY, CDR2 SMNVEV (reference sequence). The V end was cut by 0 bases, the J end by 0 bases, with 12 bases between. CDR3 length: 18 residues. The CDR3 DNA is TGTGCCAGCAGTTTATCAGGTCCCCTCGTCTCTGGGGCCAACGTCCTGACTTTC. This encodes CASSLSGPLVSGANVLTF.

This chain uses TRBV7-9 with TRBJ2-5, with 9 nucleotides matching TRBD1. This CDR3 region has 14 residues. Germline V gene data show CDR1 as SEHNR and CDR2 as FQNEAQ (reference sequence). Trimming at V came to 5 bases and at J to 5 bases, leaving 6 bases not matched to a gene. CDR3 region: CASSLRQGGETQYF. The DNA of the CDR3 is TGTGCCAGCAGCCTCCGACAGGGGGGCGAGACCCAGTACTTC.

The CDR3: CATSMAGANYGYTF. DNA of the CDR3: TGTGCCACCAGCATGGCAGGCGCTAACTATGGCTACACCTTC. The V and J genes are TRBV15 and TRBJ1-2; D unresolved. CDR1 and CDR2 from the germline V gene are LNHNV and YYDKDF (reference sequence). V lost 4 bases to trimming and J lost 0 bases, with 9 bases between them. The CDR3 contains 14 residues.

The V call is TRBV19, the J call TRBJ2-6, with D possibly being TRBD1 or TRBD2 (6 bases each). The ends were cut back, 2 bases at V and 0 bases at J, with 14 bases in the middle. Germline CDR1 reads LNHDA; CDR2 reads SQIVND (reference sequence). This CDR3 is built from 18 residues. In nucleotides, the CDR3 is TGTGCCAGTAGTATACCGGGGGCAGGGCGCTCTGGGGCCAACGTCCTGACTTTC. It yields the protein CASSIPGAGRSGANVLTF.

This clone showed up just once. The chain has TRBV6-2 or TRBV6-3 and TRBJ1-4; D not certain. Trimming left V 6 bases short and J 7 bases short, with 24 bases between. The CDR3 runs 17 residues. Germline CDR1 and CDR2: MNHEY and SVGEGT. This CDR3 reads CASSKPRTVWTFEKLFF. CDR3 nucleotide sequence: TGTGCCAGCAGCAAACCCCGGACGGTGTGGACTTTTGAAAAACTGTTTTTT.

CDR3 in DNA: TGTGCCAGAAGCTTGGTAGGACTAGTATTCTACGAGCAGTACGTC. This codes for CARSLVGLVFYEQYV. The J gene is TRBJ2-7, the V gene TRBV5-3; 7 bases are shared with TRBD2. TRBV5-3 is an ORF for which the function is uncertain. V lost 0 bases and J lost 3; bases outside the gene matches: 6. The CDR3 has 15 residues.

This chain connects TRBV5-1 to TRBJ2-2, with a tentative D call TRBD2 (6 bases). Germline CDR1 and CDR2: SGHRS and YFSETQ. CDR3 length equals 15 residues. The ends were cut back, 4 bases at V and 3 bases at J, with 13 bases in the middle. The DNA of the CDR3 is TGCGCCAGCAGCATGGTGGGGGACTACACCGGGGAGCTGTTTTTT. It is translated as CASSMVGDYTGELFF.

The rearrangement links TRBV2 to TRBJ2-4; 8 nucleotides align to TRBD1. V was clipped by 3 bases and J by 0 bases; unmatched bases: 4. Per the germline V gene, CDR1 is SNHLY and CDR2 is FYNNEI. The CDR3 contains 16 residues. CDR3 amino acids: CASSDHRGRAKNIQYF. CDR3 bases: TGTGCCAGCAGTGACCACAGGGGGAGAGCCAAAAACATTCAGTACTTC.

This sequence joins TRBV27 and TRBJ1-1; 7 nucleotides match TRBD1. This CDR3 contains 14 residues. The V gene end was trimmed by 3 bases and the J gene end by 1 base; junction bases not matched to a gene: 2. Germline values: CDR1 MNHEY, CDR2 SMNVEV (reference sequence). The CDR3 here is CASSFDRANTEAFF. The CDR3 nucleotides read TGTGCCAGCAGTTTTGACAGGGCGAACACTGAAGCTTTCTTT.

J is TRBJ2-2 and V is TRBV24-1, with D tentatively TRBD2 (6 bases). Germline CDR1 KGHDR, CDR2 SFDVKD. This CDR3 has 15 residues. Trimming took 3 bases from V and 8 from J, leaving 15 bases between them. As DNA, the CDR3 is TGTGCCACCAGTGATCTAACCGGAGGGCGTGGGGAGCTGTTTTTT. Protein: CATSDLTGGRGELFF.

This clone was observed a single time. The V gene is TRBV7-2, the J gene TRBJ1-3; 7 bases are shared with TRBD1. The V and J ends lost 1 base and 2 bases, in that order; junction bases with no gene match: 5. The germline V gene has CDR1 SGHTA and CDR2 FQGNSA. The CDR3 spans 16 residues. This CDR3 reads CASSLDGRGTGNTIYF. The CDR3 bases are TGTGCCAGCAGCTTAGATGGCAGGGGGACTGGAAACACCATATATTTT.

The chain has TRBV6-1 and TRBJ2-5; D ambiguous. Trimming took off 1 base at V and 3 bases at J, with 12 bases between the two ends. The CDR3 length is 15 residues. Germline V gene lookup returns CDR1 MNHNS and CDR2 SASEGT. In nucleotides, the CDR3 is TGTGCCAGCAGTGAAGTGTGGCAGAGAAAAGAGACCCAGTACTTC. Amino acids: CASSEVWQRKETQYF.

The chain recombines TRBV7-2 with TRBJ1-2, with no clear D. Germline V gene data show CDR1 as SGHTA and CDR2 as FQGNSA. The length of the CDR3 is 16 residues. V lost 2 bases and J lost 5, with 18 bases in between. The CDR3 protein is CASSLRPGYSMYGYTF. The DNA of the CDR3 is TGTGCCAGCAGCTTACGTCCGGGGTACTCCATGTATGGCTACACCTTC. The complete variable domain, with remaining parts taken from reference TRBV7-2 and TRBJ1-2, reads GAGVSQSPSNKVTEKGKDVELRCDPISGHTALYWYRQSLGQGLEFLIYFQGNSAPDKSGLPSDRFSAERTGGSVSTLTIQRTQQEDSAVYLCASSLRPGYSMYGYTFGSGTRLTVV.

The CDR3 coding sequence is TGTGCCTGGAGCAATACCGGGGCTAGCGGCGAGCAGTACGTC. Translated: CAWSNTGASGEQYV. The chain joins TRBV30 to TRBJ2-7; 7 positions match TRBD2. V was pared by 3 bases and J by 6 bases, with 11 bases of the junction left unmatched. Germline V gives CDR1 GTSNPN, CDR2 SVGIG (reference sequence). The CDR3 totals 14 residues.

The chain has TRBV5-8 and TRBJ2-1; D possibly corresponds to TRBD2 (6 bases). The CDR3 has 16 residues. Trimming cost V 7 bases and J 5 bases, with 22 bases left between them. Germline CDR1 and CDR2: SGHTS and YDEGEE. The CDR3, as DNA: TGTGCCAGCCCTTCCCCCCCGGGGACTCACGACAATGAGCAGTTCTTC. Residues: CASPSPPGTHDNEQFF. The variable domain in full, completed from reference TRBV5-8 and TRBJ2-1, reads EAGVTQSPTHLIKTRGQQATLRCSPISGHTSVYWYQQALGLGLQFLLWYDEGEERNRGNFPPRFSGRQFPNYSSELNVNALELEDSALYLCASPSPPGTHDNEQFFGPGTRLTVL.

The gene calls are TRBV9 and TRBJ1-2; perhaps TRBD1 as D (5 bases). The V end lost 3 bases, the J end lost 2 bases, and 17 bases lay between the germline ends. Germline V gene lookup returns CDR1 SGDLS and CDR2 YYNGEE. The CDR3 totals 16 residues. The CDR3: CASSGLLGEGNYGYTF. As DNA, the CDR3 is TGTGCCAGCAGCGGACTACTGGGCGAGGGGAACTATGGCTACACCTTC.

The gene calls are TRBV18 and TRBJ2-2; weak D call: TRBD2 (6 bases). V lost 3 bases, J lost 6 bases, and 11 bases lay in between. The CDR3 runs to 14 residues. Per the germline V gene, CDR1 is KGHSH and CDR2 is LQKENI. The CDR3 sequence: CASSPPTRPGELFF. In nucleotides, the CDR3 is TGTGCCAGCTCACCCCCGACTAGGCCCGGGGAGCTGTTTTTT.